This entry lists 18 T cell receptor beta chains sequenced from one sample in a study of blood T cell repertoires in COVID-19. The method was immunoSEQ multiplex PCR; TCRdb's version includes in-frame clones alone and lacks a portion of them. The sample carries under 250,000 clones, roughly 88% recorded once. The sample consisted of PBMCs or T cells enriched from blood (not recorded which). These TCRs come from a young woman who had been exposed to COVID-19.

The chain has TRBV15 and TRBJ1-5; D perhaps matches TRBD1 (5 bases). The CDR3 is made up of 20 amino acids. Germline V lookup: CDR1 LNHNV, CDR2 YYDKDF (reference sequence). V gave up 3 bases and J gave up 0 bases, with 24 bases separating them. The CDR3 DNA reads TGTGCCACCAGCAGGTCCCGCCCAGGACAAGACTTTTTTAGCAATCAGCCCCAGCATTTT. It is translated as CATSRSRPGQDFFSNQPQHF.

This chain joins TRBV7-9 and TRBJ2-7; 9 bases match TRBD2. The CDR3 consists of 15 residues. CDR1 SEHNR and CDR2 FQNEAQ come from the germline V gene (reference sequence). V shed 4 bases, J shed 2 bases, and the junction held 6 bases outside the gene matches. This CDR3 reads CASSWGSGSAYEQYF. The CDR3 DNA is TGTGCCAGCAGCTGGGGTAGCGGGAGCGCCTACGAGCAGTACTTC. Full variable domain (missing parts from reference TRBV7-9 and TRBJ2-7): DTGVSQNPRHKITKRGQNVTFRCDPISEHNRLYWYRQTLGQGPEFLTYFQNEAQLEKSRLLSDRFSAERPKGSFSTLEIQRTEQGDSAMYLCASSWGSGSAYEQYFGPGTRLTVT.

Here the CDR3 reads CASSFGGGTEAFF. The CDR3, as DNA: TGTGCCAGCAGTTTCGGCGGTGGCACTGAAGCTTTCTTT. The V and J genes are TRBV27 and TRBJ1-1; no definite D call. Germline V gene data show CDR1 as MNHEY and CDR2 as SMNVEV (reference sequence). This CDR3 is built from 13 residues. The V end was cut by 3 bases, the J end by 4 bases, with 9 bases between.

CDR3 sequence reads: CASSVGATSGRFSYEQYF. DNA of the CDR3: TGTGCCAGCAGCGTAGGTGCGACTAGCGGGAGGTTCTCCTACGAGCAGTACTTC. The gene calls are TRBV9 and TRBJ2-7; 13 positions agree with TRBD2. V shed 0 bases, J shed 0 bases, and the junction held 6 bases outside the gene matches. CDR1 is SGDLS and CDR2 is YYNGEE in the germline V gene. The CDR3 has 18 amino acids.

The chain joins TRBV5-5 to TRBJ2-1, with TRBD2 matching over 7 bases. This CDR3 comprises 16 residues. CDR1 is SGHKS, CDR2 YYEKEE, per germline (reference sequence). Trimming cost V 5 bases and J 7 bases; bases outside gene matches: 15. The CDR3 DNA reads TGTGCCAGCAGGAACCTAGGAGCGGGACTCGAAAATGAGCAGTTCTTC. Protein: CASRNLGAGLENEQFF.

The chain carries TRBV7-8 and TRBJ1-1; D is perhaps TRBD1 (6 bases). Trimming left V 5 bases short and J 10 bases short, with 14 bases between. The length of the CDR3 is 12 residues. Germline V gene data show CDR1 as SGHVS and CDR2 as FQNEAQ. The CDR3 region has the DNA TGTGCCAGCAGCCGAATAACAGGGAGAGCTTTCTTT. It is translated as CASSRITGRAFF.

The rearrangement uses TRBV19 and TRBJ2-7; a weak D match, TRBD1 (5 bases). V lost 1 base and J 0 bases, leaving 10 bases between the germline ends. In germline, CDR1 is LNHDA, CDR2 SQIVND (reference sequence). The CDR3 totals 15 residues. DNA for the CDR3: TGTGCCAGTAGTATAGGGCAGGGCCTCTCCTACGAGCAGTACTTC. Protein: CASSIGQGLSYEQYF.

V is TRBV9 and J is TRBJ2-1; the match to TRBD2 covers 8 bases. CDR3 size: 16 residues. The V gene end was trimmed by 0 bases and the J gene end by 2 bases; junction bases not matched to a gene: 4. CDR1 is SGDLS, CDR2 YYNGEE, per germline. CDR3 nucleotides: TGTGCCAGCAGCGTAGTCCCAGCGGGAGCCTACAATGAGCAGTTCTTC. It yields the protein CASSVVPAGAYNEQFF. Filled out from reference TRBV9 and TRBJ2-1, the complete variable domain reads DSGVTQTPKHLITATGQRVTLRCSPRSGDLSVYWYQQSLDQGLQFLIQYYNGEERAKGNILERFSAQQFPDLHSELNLSSLELGDSALYFCASSVVPAGAYNEQFFGPGTRLTVL.

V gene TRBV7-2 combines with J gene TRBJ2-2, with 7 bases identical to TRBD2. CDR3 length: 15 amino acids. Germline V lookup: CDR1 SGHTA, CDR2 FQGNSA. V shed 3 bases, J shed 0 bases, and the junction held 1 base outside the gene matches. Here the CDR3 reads CASSLTSTNTGELFF. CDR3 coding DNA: TGTGCCAGCAGCTTGACTAGCACGAACACCGGGGAGCTGTTTTTT.

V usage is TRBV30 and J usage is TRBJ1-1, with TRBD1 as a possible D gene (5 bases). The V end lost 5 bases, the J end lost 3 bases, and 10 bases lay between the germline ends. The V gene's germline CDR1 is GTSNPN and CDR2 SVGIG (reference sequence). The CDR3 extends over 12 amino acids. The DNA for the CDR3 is TGTGCCTGGGACAGACAATACACTGAAGCTTTCTTT. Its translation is CAWDRQYTEAFF.

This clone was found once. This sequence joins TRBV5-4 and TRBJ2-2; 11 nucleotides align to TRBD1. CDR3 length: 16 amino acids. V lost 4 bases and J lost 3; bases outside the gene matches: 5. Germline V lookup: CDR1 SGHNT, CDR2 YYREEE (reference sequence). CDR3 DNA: TGTGCCAGCAGCACCGGACAGGGGGCTTACACCGGGGAGCTGTTTTTT. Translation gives CASSTGQGAYTGELFF.

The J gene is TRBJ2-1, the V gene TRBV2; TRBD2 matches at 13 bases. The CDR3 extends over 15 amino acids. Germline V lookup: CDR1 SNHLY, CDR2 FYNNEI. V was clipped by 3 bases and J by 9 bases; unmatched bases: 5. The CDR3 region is CASSDGLAGVGEQFF. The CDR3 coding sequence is TGTGCCAGCAGTGATGGACTAGCGGGAGTGGGTGAGCAGTTCTTC.

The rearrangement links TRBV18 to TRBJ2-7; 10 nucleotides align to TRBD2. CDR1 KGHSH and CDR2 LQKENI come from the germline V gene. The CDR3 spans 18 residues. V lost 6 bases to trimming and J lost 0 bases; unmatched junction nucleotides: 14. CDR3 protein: CASSQSGLAGVISYEQYF. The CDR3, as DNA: TGTGCCAGCTCTCAAAGTGGGCTAGCGGGAGTAATCTCCTACGAGCAGTACTTC.

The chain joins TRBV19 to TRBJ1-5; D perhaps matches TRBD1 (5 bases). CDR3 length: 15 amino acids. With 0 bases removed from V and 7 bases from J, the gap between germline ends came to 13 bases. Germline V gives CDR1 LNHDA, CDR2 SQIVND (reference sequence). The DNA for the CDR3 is TGTGCCAGTAGTATAGATTCGGGGGGGTTCCAGCCCCAGCATTTT. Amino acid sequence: CASSIDSGGFQPQHF.

The CDR3 region is CAWRDTLNTEAFF. CDR3 coding DNA: TGTGCCTGGAGAGACACCCTGAACACTGAAGCTTTCTTT. V usage is TRBV30 and J usage is TRBJ1-1; D gene uncertain. CDR1 GTSNPN and CDR2 SVGIG come from the germline V gene (reference sequence). The CDR3 covers 13 residues. V was pared by 3 bases and J by 0 bases, with 8 bases between.

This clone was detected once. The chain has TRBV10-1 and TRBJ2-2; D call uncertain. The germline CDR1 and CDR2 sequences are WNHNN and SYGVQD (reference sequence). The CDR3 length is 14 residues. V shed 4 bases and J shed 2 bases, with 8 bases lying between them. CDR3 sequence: CASSGGSNTGELFF. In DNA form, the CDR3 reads TGCGCCAGCAGTGGAGGTAGTAACACCGGGGAGCTGTTTTTT.

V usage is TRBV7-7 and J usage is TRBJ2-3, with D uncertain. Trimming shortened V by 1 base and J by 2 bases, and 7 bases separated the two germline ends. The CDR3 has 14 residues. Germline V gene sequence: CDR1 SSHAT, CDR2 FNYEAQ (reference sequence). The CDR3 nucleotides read TGTGCCAGCAGCTTAGATTCCCTCACAGATACGCAGTATTTT. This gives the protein CASSLDSLTDTQYF.

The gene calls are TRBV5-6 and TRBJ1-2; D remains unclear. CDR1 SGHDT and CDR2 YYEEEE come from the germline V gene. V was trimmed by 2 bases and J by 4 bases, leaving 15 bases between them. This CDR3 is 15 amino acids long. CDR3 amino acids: CASSFRQADFYGYTF. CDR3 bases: TGTGCCAGCAGCTTCCGGCAGGCCGATTTCTATGGCTACACCTTC.